This T cell receptor beta chain was recorded in a study of T cells in Graves' hyperthyroidism and ophthalmopathy. Absence of ophthalmopathy progression within 18 months defined stable Graves' hyperthyroidism. Patients between 18 and 65 years old had hyperthyroidism, newly diagnosed and lasting under 2 months. For the diagnoses, clinical symptoms, serum thyroxine and TRAb, thyroid ultrasound and orbital computed tomography were used. Germline-derived CDR1 and CDR2 are SGHTA and FQGTGA. There are 15 residues in the CDR3. Trimming pared 5 bases from V and 1 base from J, leaving 11 bases between. TCR beta CDR3 regions were amplified from RNA transcripts. HTBI primers were used for first-round RT-PCR of the TCR CDR3. One entry per CDR3 protein results from TCRdb running MiXCR on the multiplex PCR reads. The data contain 45,000 to 55,000 distinct CDR3 sequences, 45% to 65% of them singletons.

The origin of this receptor is a man between 18 and 35 years old with Graves' hyperthyroidism. The sequenced material came from peripheral blood or thyroid tissue (not recorded which). This chain joins TRBV7-3 and TRBJ2-2, with D perhaps TRBD1 (6 bases). The CDR3 nucleotides read TGTGCCAGCAGCGTAGAGGGACAGAACACCGGGGAGCTGTTTTTT. Residues: CASSVEGQNTGELFF.